These 4 T cell receptor beta chains originate from one sample sequenced in a study of beta chain features in type 1 diabetes. Study conclusions and caveats: TCRB CDR3s from Type 1 diabetes patients were moderately but significantly shorter in all four CD4+ subsets.

For these receptors, no antigen is known. Of the isolated RNA, all was reverse transcribed, and so the sequenced material was expressed TCRB transcripts. The assay was immunoSEQ multiplex PCR, and TCRdb's table has in-frame clones only and misses some. The sample comprises about 160,000 clones, 9% of which are singletons, and about 0.65% rests with the top ten. Sequencing was done on a sample of central memory CD4+ T cells from blood. The receptors were gathered from a woman aged 25 to 45 with type 1 diabetes.

The gene calls are TRBV18 and TRBJ1-1; tentatively, D is TRBD1 (6 bases). Germline CDR1 KGHSH, CDR2 LQKENI. There are 14 residues in the CDR3. V lost 6 bases and J 7 bases, leaving 18 bases between the germline ends. The CDR3 coding sequence is TGTGCCAGCTCCTCGAGACAGGATCGGGATGAAGCTTTCTTT. It codes for CASSSRQDRDEAFF. Full variable domain (rest looked up from reference TRBV18 and TRBJ1-1): NAGVMQNPRHLVRRRGQEARLRCSPMKGHSHVYWYRQLPEEGLKFMVYLQKENIIDESGMPKERFSAEFPKEGPSILRIQQVVRGDSAAYFCASSSRQDRDEAFFGQGTRLTVV.

This clone was seen more than once but under ten times. The gene calls are TRBV6-1 and TRBJ2-4; 8 bases are a match to TRBD1. The V segment lost 6 bases and the J segment 10 bases; nucleotides outside the gene matches: 14. The germline V gene has CDR1 MNHNS and CDR2 SASEGT. This CDR3 contains 15 residues. CDR3 bases: TGTGCCAGCAGCGCTTCGACAGGGGCGGGGCTTATTCAGTACTTC. Translation: CASSASTGAGLIQYF.

This clone was detected a few times. The chain uses TRBV2 and TRBJ1-5, with TRBD1 matching over 7 bases. Germline V CDR1 and CDR2: SNHLY, FYNNEI. The CDR3 length is 13 residues. V shed 9 bases, J shed 1 base, and the junction held 3 bases outside the gene matches. In nucleotides, the CDR3 is TGTGCCAGTACAGGGGAGAGCAATCAGCCCCAGCATTTT. This encodes CASTGESNQPQHF.

In this sample, this clone turned up a few times. This rearrangement joins TRBV5-1 to TRBJ1-4; 8 bases match TRBD1. Germline CDR1 reads SGHRS; CDR2 reads YFSETQ. CDR3 size: 15 residues. Germline trimming cut 1 base from V and 8 bases from J; bases unmatched to any gene: 7. In DNA form, the CDR3 reads TGCGCCAGCAGCTTGCCGGACGGACAGGGAGAAAAACTGTTTTTT. Residues: CASSLPDGQGEKLFF.